This T cell receptor beta chain comes out of a study of blood T cell repertoires in COVID-19. Overall study: In each case, the material was cDNA or gDNA derived from T cells, B-cell-depleted T cells, or PBMCs.

Germline lookup yields CDR1 MNHNY and CDR2 SVGAGI (reference sequence). The CDR3 runs to 14 residues. Losses at the gene ends were 6 bases for V and 1 base for J; bases not matched to a gene: 4. The method was immunoSEQ multiplex PCR; TCRdb's version includes in-frame clones alone and lacks a portion of them. The sample includes approximately 42,000 clones, about 70% seen only once; the top ten take around 60%. This clone was observed a single time. V usage is TRBV6-6 and J usage is TRBJ2-3; 7 positions agree with TRBD1. Sequenced sample: peripheral blood. The TCR was taken from a man at least 80 years old with acute or convalescent COVID-19. The CDR3 loop is CASREGARTDTQYF. The CDR3 nucleotides read TGTGCCAGCAGAGAGGGGGCCCGCACAGATACGCAGTATTTT.